The sequence of this T cell receptor beta chain was determined in a study of glioma-infiltrating T cells after dendritic cell vaccination. The ends were cut back, 4 bases at V and 0 bases at J, with 10 bases in the middle. CDR1 is KGHSH and CDR2 is LQKENI in the germline V gene. The CDR3 has 15 amino acids. The immunoSEQ assay amplified TCRB CDR3 from up to roughly 2 ug DNA. Sequencing was performed with immunoSEQ multiplex PCR; in TCRdb, only in-frame clones are kept and a portion is missing. The repertoire holds approximately 100,000 clones, with roughly three quarters as singletons. The sequence came from a human donor with glioblastoma. The sequenced sample was blood, obtained before dendritic cell vaccination. The chain is built from TRBV18 and TRBJ1-3; D is perhaps TRBD1 (5 bases). Written as DNA, the CDR3 is TGTGCCAGCTCACGAACAGGCGCCTCTGGAAACACCATATATTTT. Encoded protein: CASSRTGASGNTIYF. Combining the CDR3 with reference TRBV18 and TRBJ1-3 gives the whole variable domain NAGVMQNPRHLVRRRGQEARLRCSPMKGHSHVYWYRQLPEEGLKFMVYLQKENIIDESGMPKERFSAEFPKEGPSILRIQQVVRGDSAAYFCASSRTGASGNTIYFGEGSWLTVV.